This T cell receptor (beta chain) came from a study of T cell repertoires in cytomegalovirus infection. In TCRdb, the reads were re-called with MiXCR into one record per CDR3 protein. In the table there are approximately 190,000 distinct CDR3 sequences, roughly 30% of which are singletons. This clonotype occurred a few times. One junction end disagrees with the germline gene, perhaps due to a read error. The receptor was isolated from a human donor in good health (CMV status not recorded). Some clones in this sample may be carry-over from other donors' samples. Sample: PBMCs.

CDR3: CASSLGSQGNEKLFF. Written as DNA, the CDR3 is TGTGCCAGCAGCTTAGGGTCCCAGGGTAATGAAAAACTGTTTTTT. The chain combines TRBV12-3 or TRBV12-4 with TRBJ1-4; a possible D gene is TRBD1 (5 bases). The CDR3 has 15 residues.